This T cell receptor (beta chain) was documented in a study of post-analysis software for immune sequencing data. Unique molecular identifiers were carried by the TCR beta cDNA libraries. MiXCR, applied by TCRdb to the PCR reads, yields one record per CDR3 protein. Among about 810,000 distinct CDR3 sequences listed, approximately 50% were seen once. This clonotype was observed once. Its antigen is undetermined. Study observations and caveats: People with multiple sclerosis had a significantly lower normalized Chao1 diversity than controls did.

Specimen: blood. This receptor was taken from a girl aged 10-17 years with multiple sclerosis.

CDR3 nucleotide sequence: TGTGCCAGCAGCACTTCCCGGTTTGAGCAGTTCTTC. As protein: CASSTSRFEQFF. The chain employs TRBV12-3 or TRBV12-4 and TRBJ2-1; D unclear. Trimming took 6 bases from V and 9 from J, leaving 12 bases between them. The CDR3 runs 12 residues.